This TCR beta chain was profiled in a study of blood T cell repertoires in COVID-19. Study as a whole: Material from acute and convalescent COVID-19 was sourced from the United States, Italy and Spain.

Clones were read by immunoSEQ multiplex PCR, and TCRdb kept only the in-frame ones, dropping some. In the table there are 250,000 to 350,000 clones, approximately 91% of which are singletons. The V and J ends lost 3 bases and 5 bases respectively, with 14 bases between them. The CDR3 contains 15 residues. Germline V gives CDR1 LNHDA, CDR2 SQIVND (reference sequence). Sequencing was performed on peripheral blood. This receptor was obtained from a woman aged 60 to 75 with acute or convalescent COVID-19. V is TRBV19 and J is TRBJ2-1; TRBD2 is a possible D gene (6 bases). The CDR3 coding sequence is TGTGCCAGTAGTATGTGGGGGGAGCTTAACAATGAGCAGTTCTTC. Its protein is CASSMWGELNNEQFF. The variable domain in full, completed from reference TRBV19 and TRBJ2-1, reads DGGITQSPKYLFRKEGQNVTLSCEQNLNHDAMYWYRQDPGQGLRLIYYSQIVNDFQKGDIAEGYSVSREKKESFPLTVTSAQKNPTAFYLCASSMWGELNNEQFFGPGTRLTVL.